This TCR beta chain was sequenced for a study of OX40 agonist ivuxolimab in advanced cancers. Looking at the study overall: Hepatocellular carcinoma, melanoma, renal cell or head and neck cancer affected the dose-escalation patients.

General study findings and limits: People who partly responded at 0.1-3.0 mg/kg had some of the least clonal expansion seen.

Data came from immunoSEQ multiplex PCR; TCRdb stores just in-frame clones and leaves some out. The table records roughly 63,000 clones, around 86% of them present only once. To note about this clone: Its antigen is not identified.

The length of the CDR3 is 12 residues. CDR1 SNHLY and CDR2 FYNNEI come from the germline V gene. Trimming removed 4 bases from V and 13 bases from J; junction bases left unmatched: 6. The receptor was isolated from an adult with an advanced solid tumor such as melanoma, head and neck, liver or kidney cancer. This sequence joins TRBV2 and TRBJ2-1; TRBD2 matches 8 bases. The material sequenced was CD4+ or CD8+ T cells sorted from blood, taken in a trial of the OX40 agonist ivuxolimab. The CDR3 region is CASSGGGGNQFF. CDR3 nucleotide sequence: TGTGCCAGCAGTGGGGGCGGGGGGAATCAGTTCTTC.